This T cell receptor (beta chain) was obtained from a study of blood T cells in healthy people across ages. Study summary: About one barcoded TCR beta cDNA was captured per two T cells. Findings and limits, study-wide: Among T cells, TCR beta diversity per million cells dropped roughly linearly as age rose. More naive CD4+ cells and higher diversity marked long-lived donors relative to aged donors. A conclusive naive versus antigen-experienced comparison was prevented by the unsorted PBMCs.

Germline trimming cut 5 bases from V and 8 bases from J; bases unmatched to any gene: 7. Looked up from germline, CDR1 is SEHNR and CDR2 is FQNEAQ (reference sequence). The CDR3 runs to 15 residues. A sample-barcoded 5' primer and a J-beta primer mix were used in a second PCR of roughly 6 to 11 cycles. TCRdb passed the 5' RACE reads through MiXCR, listing each CDR3 protein once. The data contain 550,000 to 600,000 distinct CDR3 sequences, roughly 48% of them seen just once; the ten biggest clones take up around 24%. This clonotype showed up just a few times. Its specificity is not known. This sequence was found in an elderly man in good health. The rearrangement joins TRBV7-9 to TRBJ2-1; TRBD2 matches 12 bases. The material sequenced was blood. Written as DNA, the CDR3 is TGTGCCAGCAGCCCTAGCGGGGGGGCTCATGATGAGCAGTTCTTC. Translated, it gives CASSPSGGAHDEQFF.